The 18 T cell receptor beta chains given below trace back to one sample, sequenced in a study of T-cell reconstitution after alpha-beta-depleted transplantation in children. Preparation of the TCRbeta library involved a method that used unique molecular identifiers. TCRdb re-derived calls from the PCR reads in MiXCR, one entry per CDR3 protein. The sample holds around 230,000 distinct CDR3 sequences, more than 15% seen once. Specimen: PBMCs, mostly from graft donor cells, collected 360 days after TCRalphabeta/CD19-depleted stem cell transplant. These receptors came from a male patient aged 2 to 10 who had a stem cell transplant for acute lymphoblastic leukemia, so the T cells may come from the graft donor.

In its sample, this clonotype was seen many times. The J gene is TRBJ2-1, the V gene TRBV28; D is perhaps TRBD2 (6 bases). Germline loops: CDR1 MDHEN, CDR2 SYDVKM. Trimming removed 7 bases from V and 8 bases from J, with 12 bases in between. The CDR3 length is 12 residues. The DNA for the CDR3 is TGTGCCAGCACCACGTGGGACTATGAGCAGTTCTTC. Protein product: CASTTWDYEQFF.

This clonotype came up a few times. The CDR3 DNA is TGTGCCAGCAGCCAAGATCCGAGTGAGCAGTTCTTC. Residues: CASSQDPSEQFF. The chain recombines TRBV3-1 with TRBJ2-1; D is undetermined. The germline V and J ends were trimmed by 0 bases and 9 bases, with 6 bases remaining between them. CDR3 length equals 12 residues. Germline V CDR1 and CDR2: LGHDT, YNNKEL (reference sequence).

The CDR3, as DNA: TGCGCCAGCAGCCAAGTCACCGGGGAGCTGTTTTTT. Its protein product is CASSQVTGELFF. The rearrangement joins TRBV4-3 to TRBJ2-2; D remains ambiguous. The ends were cut back, 1 base at V and 4 bases at J, with 1 base in the middle. The CDR3 runs to 12 residues. The germline V gene has CDR1 LGHNA and CDR2 YSLEER.

The chain employs TRBV6-5 and TRBJ2-5; a weak D match, TRBD1 (6 bases). The germline V and J ends were trimmed by 11 bases and 3 bases, with 10 bases remaining between them. This CDR3 comprises 11 residues. Germline V CDR1 and CDR2: MNHEY, SVGAGI. The DNA for the CDR3 is TGTGCCGTGAAGGGGGAAGAGACCCAGTACTTC. Protein sequence: CAVKGEETQYF.

The V call is TRBV12-3 or TRBV12-4, the J call TRBJ1-3; no definite D call. This CDR3 contains 15 residues. V shed 7 bases and J shed 0 bases, with 13 bases lying between them. The CDR3 reads CASKLAQDSGNTIYF. For the CDR3, the DNA is TGTGCCAGCAAACTCGCTCAGGACTCTGGAAACACCATATATTTT.

The chain has TRBV2 and TRBJ2-5; D is uncertain. Between the trimmed V and J ends, which lost 0 bases and 4 bases, there was a span of 3 bases. Germline lookup yields CDR1 SNHLY and CDR2 FYNNEI. The CDR3 spans 12 residues. The CDR3 DNA reads as TGTGCCAGCAGTGAAGCTAGAGAGACCCAGTACTTC. It specifies CASSEARETQYF.

In this sample, this clonotype turned up a few times. The chain couples TRBV29-1 to TRBJ2-7, with a tentative D call TRBD2 (5 bases). The V gene's germline CDR1 is SQVTM and CDR2 ANQGSEA. The CDR3 runs 12 residues. The V gene lost 4 bases and the J gene lost 6 bases, with 13 bases spanning the gap. The CDR3 spells CSVGTATSEQYF. The DNA for the CDR3 is TGCAGCGTTGGGACGGCTACTAGCGAGCAGTACTTC.

The sample holds a few counts of this clonotype. The V call is TRBV19, the J call TRBJ2-2; 8 nucleotides align to TRBD2. This CDR3 contains 16 residues. CDR1 LNHDA and CDR2 SQIVND come from the germline V gene (reference sequence). With 6 bases clipped from V and 0 bases from J, the junction kept 6 bases outside the gene matches. The CDR3: CASRDGGGPNTGELFF. In DNA form, the CDR3 reads TGTGCCAGTAGAGATGGCGGGGGGCCGAACACCGGGGAGCTGTTTTTT.

The chain employs TRBV7-8 and TRBJ2-5, with D perhaps TRBD1 (6 bases). Per the germline V gene, CDR1 is SGHVS and CDR2 is FQNEAQ. This CDR3 is built from 15 residues. V was shortened by 5 bases and J by 3 bases, with 16 bases between the two germline ends. DNA for the CDR3: TGTGCCAGCAGCATTATAAGACAGGCAGAAGAGACCCAGTACTTC. Translation gives CASSIIRQAEETQYF.

The table lists this clonotype with a few counts. V usage is TRBV12-3 or TRBV12-4 and J usage is TRBJ1-1, with D unresolved. With 5 bases removed from V and 7 bases from J, the gap between germline ends came to 14 bases. This CDR3 region has 13 residues. This CDR3 reads CASSTPGYGEAFF. CDR3 bases: TGTGCCAGCAGTACACCGGGGTATGGTGAAGCTTTCTTT.

In its sample, this clonotype was seen a few times. In nucleotides, the CDR3 is TGCAGTGCTAGTGAGGACAGTGAGCCCTACGAGCAGTACTTC. Translation gives CSASEDSEPYEQYF. The chain uses TRBV20-1 and TRBJ2-7; weak D call: TRBD1 (6 bases). This CDR3 comprises 14 residues. The germline V gene has CDR1 DFQATT and CDR2 SNEGSKA (reference sequence). V lost 3 bases, J lost 2 bases, and 14 bases lay in between.

There are many counts of this clonotype. The J gene is TRBJ2-3, the V gene TRBV5-4; D gene uncertain. This CDR3 contains 16 residues. The V gene lost 2 bases and the J gene lost 2 bases, with 15 bases spanning the gap. The germline gives CDR1 SGHNT, CDR2 YYREEE (reference sequence). The CDR3 region is CASSFRQPVVTDTQYF. For the CDR3, the DNA is TGTGCCAGCAGCTTTCGGCAGCCGGTGGTCACAGATACGCAGTATTTT.

This clonotype was picked up many times. The CDR3 loop is CASSSDSGNTIYF. DNA for the CDR3: TGTGCCAGCAGTTCGGATTCTGGAAACACCATATATTTT. The chain carries TRBV28 and TRBJ1-3; D is uncertain. V lost 4 bases and J lost 1, with 5 bases in between. The CDR3 loop spans 13 amino acids. Germline V CDR1 and CDR2: MDHEN, SYDVKM.

The V and J genes are TRBV6-4 and TRBJ2-1, with 9 bases aligning to TRBD2. J gave up 10 bases and V 0 bases, and 7 bases lay outside the gene matches. The germline V gene has CDR1 MRHNA and CDR2 SNTAGT. This CDR3 spans 15 amino acids. CDR3 DNA sequence: TGTGCCAGCAGTGACTCACGCGGGGGGGCAGGGGAGCAGTTCTTC. It is translated as CASSDSRGGAGEQFF.

The chain links TRBV11-2 to TRBJ2-1; tentative D call: TRBD2 (6 bases). This CDR3 has 11 amino acids. CDR1 SGHAT and CDR2 FQNNGV come from the germline V gene. The CDR3 DNA follows: TGTGCGGGAGGTCCCTACAATGAGCAGTTCTTC. As protein: CAGGPYNEQFF.

J is TRBJ2-1 and V is TRBV24-1; D is possibly TRBD1 (6 bases). Per germline, CDR1 KGHDR and CDR2 SFDVKD. V gave up 9 bases and J gave up 12 bases, with 23 bases separating them. The CDR3 has 14 amino acids. The DNA of the CDR3 is TGTGCCACCGCAGACCGGGACACCCCACGAGGGCAGTTCTTC. Translation: CATADRDTPRGQFF.

CDR3 DNA: TGCAGTGCCCAAGGTGAGGGACAGGGGGTCTCTCAGCCCCAGCATTTT. The encoded protein is CSAQGEGQGVSQPQHF. This rearrangement joins TRBV20-1 to TRBJ1-5; TRBD1 aligns across 11 bases. The CDR3 runs to 16 residues. Trimming at V came to 6 bases and at J to 6 bases, leaving 13 bases not matched to a gene. Germline loops: CDR1 DFQATT, CDR2 SNEGSKA (reference sequence).

This clonotype came up a few times. This rearrangement joins TRBV12-3 or TRBV12-4 to TRBJ1-6, with D maybe TRBD1 (5 bases). This CDR3 spans 17 amino acids. V was pared by 6 bases and J by 6 bases, with 21 bases between. The CDR3 coding sequence is TGTGCCAGCAGGGTCGGGGCGTACGGCGCCGTTAATTCACCCCTCCACTTT. Its protein is CASRVGAYGAVNSPLHF.